Shown below are 15 T cell receptor beta chains from a single sample sequenced in a study of blood T cell repertoires in COVID-19. Clones were sequenced by immunoSEQ multiplex PCR, and TCRdb holds only the in-frame ones, with some missing. The top ten hold over 9.5% of the sample, which has roughly 170,000 clones, roughly four fifths seen once. Specimen: PBMCs or T cells enriched from blood (not recorded which). The receptors originated from a man aged 50-60 years who had recovered from COVID-19.

The chain combines TRBV20-1 with TRBJ1-2; D not certain. The CDR3 has 11 amino acids. V was pared by 3 bases and J by 1 base, with 3 bases between. The germline V gene has CDR1 DFQATT and CDR2 SNEGSKA (reference sequence). The CDR3 DNA follows: TGCAGTGCTAGCGTTAACTATGGCTACACCTTC. Translating gives CSASVNYGYTF.

This clone was seen a single time. The chain is built from TRBV10-3 and TRBJ1-5, with 7 nucleotides matching TRBD1. CDR3 length: 15 residues. The germline gives CDR1 ENHRY, CDR2 SYGVKD. After removal of 1 base from V and 2 bases from J, the junction contained 2 bases not matched to a gene. The CDR3 region is CAISEWQGGNQPQHF. The DNA for the CDR3 is TGTGCCATCAGTGAGTGGCAGGGGGGCAATCAGCCCCAGCATTTT.

The chain recombines TRBV5-1 with TRBJ2-1; the D is unclear. The CDR3 is 18 amino acids. The germline V and J ends were trimmed by 3 bases and 0 bases, with 19 bases remaining between them. In germline, CDR1 is SGHRS, CDR2 YFSETQ. The CDR3 spells CASSSPNWSQSSYNEQFF. CDR3 DNA sequence: TGCGCCAGCAGCTCCCCGAACTGGAGTCAGAGCTCCTACAATGAGCAGTTCTTC.

The rearrangement links TRBV10-2 to TRBJ1-2; D is uncertain. The CDR3 has 14 amino acids. The germline V and J ends were trimmed by 6 bases and 6 bases, with 17 bases remaining between them. Germline loops: CDR1 WSHSY, CDR2 SAAADI. CDR3 in DNA: TGCGCCAGCAGCGGCTCGGGGTTCTTAGATGGCTACACCTTC. Its protein is CASSGSGFLDGYTF.

The chain has TRBV4-1 and TRBJ1-4; D gene unclear. Deletions cut 0 bases from V and 7 bases from J, with 15 bases between. The germline CDR1 and CDR2 sequences are MGHRA and YSYEKL. The CDR3 sequence is 16 residues long. The CDR3: CASSQDGPGIGEKLFF. In DNA, the CDR3 is TGCGCCAGCAGCCAAGATGGGCCAGGAATTGGTGAAAAACTGTTTTTT.

V usage is TRBV5-4 and J usage is TRBJ1-4; TRBD1 might be the D (5 bases). V was cut by 2 bases and J by 6 bases, with 14 bases left in between. CDR3 length: 15 residues. Germline loops: CDR1 SGHNT, CDR2 YYREEE (reference sequence). CDR3 loop: CASSFFNQGHEKLFF. The CDR3 region has the DNA TGTGCCAGCAGCTTCTTTAACCAGGGTCATGAAAAACTGTTTTTT.

This clone has more than one count but fewer than ten. The V call is TRBV7-9, the J call TRBJ2-3, with TRBD2 identical over 10 bases. V lost 5 bases and J lost 3; bases outside the gene matches: 2. The germline CDR1 and CDR2 sequences are SEHNR and FQNEAQ (reference sequence). CDR3 size: 14 residues. CDR3 in DNA: TGTGCCAGCAGCCCGGGACTAGCGACAGATACGCAGTATTTT. This gives the protein CASSPGLATDTQYF. Variable domain in full (rest from reference TRBV7-9 and TRBJ2-3): DTGVSQNPRHKITKRGQNVTFRCDPISEHNRLYWYRQTLGQGPEFLTYFQNEAQLEKSRLLSDRFSAERPKGSFSTLEIQRTEQGDSAMYLCASSPGLATDTQYFGPGTRLTVL.

CDR3: CASSLRASGTYNEQFF. CDR3 in DNA: TGTGCCAGCAGCTTACGGGCTAGCGGAACCTACAATGAGCAGTTCTTC. The genes are TRBV7-3 and TRBJ2-1; 7 bases fit TRBD2. The V gene's germline CDR1 is SGHTA and CDR2 FQGTGA. The ends lost 2 bases at V and 2 bases at J; junction bases unmatched: 6. The CDR3 runs to 16 residues.

The chain uses TRBV11-3 and TRBJ1-5, with D perhaps matching TRBD1 (5 bases). Looked up from germline, CDR1 is SGHNT and CDR2 is YENEEA. Trimming took 0 bases from V and 6 from J, leaving 27 bases between them. The CDR3 length is 20 residues. CDR3 nucleotide sequence: TGTGCCAGCAGCTTAGATCAACCATTATGGGACCCCCGGCGGGGTCAGCCCCAGCATTTT. Its translation is CASSLDQPLWDPRRGQPQHF.

In this sample, this clone turned up once. The J gene is TRBJ2-7, the V gene TRBV4-1, with 7 bases that match TRBD1. V lost 3 bases, J lost 7 bases, and 12 bases stayed unmatched. Germline V gene sequence: CDR1 MGHRA, CDR2 YSYEKL. CDR3 length: 15 residues. In DNA, the CDR3 is TGCGCCAGCAGCCAGAACGCTGACAGGGCGGGTGAGCAGTACTTC. It is translated as CASSQNADRAGEQYF.

This chain links TRBV6-5 with TRBJ2-7; D is possibly TRBD2 (6 bases). Germline CDR1 and CDR2: MNHEY and SVGAGI. The CDR3 contains 16 residues. V was cut by 4 bases and J by 0 bases, with 16 bases left in between. Here the CDR3 DNA reads TGTGCCAGCAGTTCCGAGCCCAGCGGGCCCTCCTACGAGCAGTACTTC. The encoded protein is CASSSEPSGPSYEQYF.

The chain carries TRBV5-1 and TRBJ1-2, with 11 bases aligning to TRBD1. The V gene's germline CDR1 is SGHRS and CDR2 YFSETQ. The CDR3 contains 16 residues. J lost 7 bases, V lost 5 bases, and 13 bases had no gene match. The CDR3: CASRGGSGTGGTGYTF. The DNA for the CDR3 is TGCGCCAGCAGGGGCGGGTCCGGGACAGGGGGTACTGGCTACACCTTC.

V is TRBV28 and J is TRBJ1-3; 7 nucleotides line up with TRBD1. The CDR3 has 16 residues. J gave up 2 bases and V 5 bases, and 9 bases lay outside the gene matches. CDR1 is MDHEN, CDR2 SYDVKM, per germline. CDR3 loop: CASSLNQGGPGNTIYF. The CDR3 DNA follows: TGTGCCAGCAGTCTCAATCAGGGGGGACCTGGAAACACCATATATTTT.

Note on this clone: A junction end diverges from the germline sequence, so it may reflect a read error. V is TRBV7-7 and J is TRBJ2-2; TRBD2 agrees at 10 bases. The CDR3 spans 15 residues. CDR1 and CDR2 (germline): SSHAT, FNYEAQ (reference sequence). The CDR3 is CASSLVAGGTGELFF. DNA for the CDR3: TGTGCTAGCAGCTTAGTAGCGGGGGGAACCGGGGAGCTGTTTTTT.

The chain carries TRBV11-2 and TRBJ1-2; 12 bases map to TRBD1. Per germline, CDR1 SGHAT and CDR2 FQNNGV. This CDR3 is built from 16 residues. V dropped 1 base and J dropped 2; count of bases not matched to a gene: 2. The CDR3 region has the DNA TGTGCCAGCAGCTTAGCCGGGACAGGGGGCAACTATGGCTACACCTTC. This encodes CASSLAGTGGNYGYTF.